The clone carrying this T cell receptor (beta chain) was seen ten or more times. The antigen is unknown. CDR1 LNHNV and CDR2 YYDKDF come from the germline V gene (reference sequence). V was pared by 3 bases and J by 4 bases, with 7 bases of the junction left unmatched. The CDR3 spans 15 residues. TCR beta CDR3 region amplification was performed from RNA transcripts. Researchers ran a first-round RT-PCR on the TCR CDR3 using the HTBI primer set. Each CDR3 protein is one row after TCRdb ran MiXCR on the multiplex PCR reads. The sample records some 600,000 distinct CDR3 sequences, 46% being singletons. The sample originates from a study of T cells in Graves' hyperthyroidism and ophthalmopathy. General study results and limits: Classification by a 13 V-J model distinguished ophthalmopathy from stable hyperthyroidism. Blood also held most thyroid clonotypes expanded beyond 0.001.

The V call is TRBV15, the J call TRBJ1-2; 8 bases are a match to TRBD1. The sequence was obtained from a woman between 18 and 29 years old with Graves' hyperthyroidism. The sequencing sample was made of peripheral blood or thyroid tissue (not recorded which). The CDR3 bases are TGTGCCACCAGCAGCCGACAGGGGTTGGGCTATGGCTACACCTTC. It encodes CATSSRQGLGYGYTF. Complete variable domain (other parts from reference TRBV15 and TRBJ1-2): DAMVIQNPRYQVTQFGKPVTLSCSQTLNHNVMYWYQQKSSQAPKLLFHYYDKDFNNEADTPDNFQSRRPNTSFCFLDIRSPGLGDTAMYLCATSSRQGLGYGYTFGSGTRLTVV.